This T cell receptor beta chain was retrieved from a study of shared clonotypes between healthy human individuals. CD8 cells regarded as naive lacked CD45RO, were positively chosen for CCR7, and omitted terminally differentiated effector memory CD45RA+ cells. Over several immunoSEQ plates, each subset's genomic DNA was distributed in even portions. Data came from immunoSEQ multiplex PCR; TCRdb stores just in-frame clones and leaves some out. The sample records around 1.9 million clones, over 85% being singletons. The TCR comes from a man in his late teens or twenties in good health. Some clones in this sample may be carry-over from other donors' samples. Sequenced sample: naive CD8+ T cells from PBMCs.

This CDR3 is CASSWDRYNEQFF. CDR3 nucleotide sequence: TGTGCCAGCAGCTGGGACAGATACAATGAGCAGTTCTTC. The chain recombines TRBV6-1 with TRBJ2-1; 7 bases are shared with TRBD1. The length of the CDR3 is 13 residues. With 6 bases clipped from V and 4 bases from J, the junction kept 3 bases outside the gene matches. Germline V gene data show CDR1 as MNHNS and CDR2 as SASEGT.